These T cell receptor beta chains were read from a single sample in a study of PD-L1 blockade in urothelial cancer. Produced via immunoSEQ multiplex PCR; TCRdb's table is partial and in-frame only. Seen here are 72,000 or so clones, about nine tenths observed once, and the top ten hold around 10%. The sample here was PBMCs, taken around atezolizumab (anti-PD-L1) treatment. The receptor source for this set is a man between 60 and 75 years old with urothelial cancer. The CDR3 runs from the conserved cysteine through the conserved F or W. The D gene is left open where the match is weak. Size is stated for part of the rows, as once, few or many counts, or as a class when the clone is expanded.

.,TRBD1,TRBV30,TRBJ1-1,CAWSRGIVMNTEAFF,TGTGCCTGGAGCAGGGGGATAGTAATGAACACTGAAGCTTTCTTT
once,TRBD1,TRBV7-3,TRBJ1-1,CASSSDRGFSTEAFF,TGTGCCAGCAGCTCTGACAGGGGATTCAGCACTGAAGCTTTCTTT
.,.,TRBV7-8,TRBJ1-5,CASSLEVGTSNQPQHF,TGTGCCAGCAGCTTAGAGGTGGGGACAAGCAATCAGCCCCAGCATTTT
.,TRBD1,TRBV28,TRBJ1-3,CASRTGVGNTIYF,TGTGCCAGCAGGACAGGGGTTGGAAACACCATATATTTT
.,TRBD2,TRBV19,TRBJ2-3,CASSIRLAGSTDTQYF,TGTGCCAGTAGTATTCGACTAGCGGGGAGCACAGATACGCAGTATTTT
.,TRBD1,TRBV11-2,TRBJ1-4,CASSQGAGEKLFF,TGTGCCAGCAGTCAGGGGGCAGGTGAAAAACTGTTTTTT
once,.,TRBV2,TRBJ1-3,CARLGRERGGNTIYF,TGTGCCAGACTCGGAAGAGAAAGAGGTGGAAACACCATATATTTT
.,TRBD1,TRBV7-2,TRBJ2-1,CASSSAPGQFNEQFF,TGTGCCAGCAGCTCGGCCCCGGGACAGTTCAATGAGCAGTTCTTC
.,.,TRBV5-1,TRBJ2-7,CASSSLQLSYEQYF,TGCGCCAGCAGCTCACTACAACTCTCCTACGAGCAGTACTTC
.,.,TRBV5-1,TRBJ2-2,CASSPSSTRGTGELFF,TGCGCCAGCAGCCCATCCTCGACCAGGGGAACCGGGGAGCTGTTTTTT
.,.,TRBV5-1,TRBJ1-4,CASSLASQDNEKLFF,TGCGCCAGCAGCTTGGCAAGTCAGGATAATGAAAAACTGTTTTTT
.,.,TRBV7-9,TRBJ2-3,CASSLDLSTDTQYF,TGTGCCAGCAGCTTAGACTTAAGCACAGATACGCAGTATTTT
.,TRBD1,TRBV19,TRBJ1-5,CATSRTGYNQPQHF,TGTGCCACCTCTCGGACAGGCTACAATCAACCCCAGCATTTT
.,.,TRBV5-8,TRBJ2-1,CASSLRTQYNEQFF,TGTGCCAGCAGCTTGCGGACACAGTACAATGAGCAGTTCTTC
.,.,TRBV6-5,TRBJ1-2,CASNKIQGFSGYTF,TGTGCCAGCAATAAAATACAGGGATTTTCGGGCTACACCTTC
.,.,TRBV5-1,TRBJ1-2,CASGEGTNDYGYTF,TGCGCCAGCGGTGAAGGGACAAACGATTATGGCTACACCTTC
.,TRBD1,TRBV7-8,TRBJ2-1,CASTAGTGGAVEQFF,TGTGCCAGCACCGCCGGGACAGGGGGCGCAGTTGAGCAGTTCTTC
once,TRBD2,TRBV5-4,TRBJ2-7,CASSPMGTSGSPYEQYF,TGTGCCAGCAGCCCAATGGGGACTAGCGGGAGCCCCTACGAGCAGTACTTC
.,.,TRBV18,TRBJ2-1,CASLSDNEQFF,TGTGCCAGCCTCTCTGACAATGAGCAGTTCTTC
.,TRBD1,TRBV5-4,TRBJ1-2,CASSPGTGNGYTF,TGTGCCAGCAGCCCCGGGACAGGGAACGGCTACACCTTC
.,TRBD2,TRBV5-1,TRBJ2-5,CASSLSVLAARETQYF,TGCGCCAGCAGCTTGTCGGTACTAGCGGCCAGGGAGACCCAGTACTTC
.,.,TRBV30,TRBJ1-3,CAWSPNFSENTIYF,TGTGCCTGGAGTCCAAACTTCTCTGAAAACACCATATATTTT
.,.,TRBV4-2,TRBJ2-3,CASSPNLRPSTDTQYF,TGTGCCAGCAGCCCGAACTTGCGGCCTTCCACAGATACGCAGTATTTT
.,TRBD1,TRBV6-1,TRBJ2-1,CASSGDRASYNEQFF,TGTGCCAGCAGTGGGGACAGGGCATCCTACAATGAGCAGTTCTTC
.,TRBD2,TRBV2,TRBJ2-7,CASRASGNTYEQYF,TGTGCCAGCAGGGCTAGCGGGAATACCTACGAGCAGTACTTC
.,.,TRBV6-5,TRBJ2-7,CASLPRGFSHEQYF,TGTGCCAGCCTCCCCAGGGGTTTCTCACACGAGCAGTACTTC
.,.,TRBV5-6,TRBJ2-5,CASSLAGFQETQYF,TGTGCCAGCAGCTTGGCCGGGTTCCAAGAGACCCAGTACTTC
.,.,TRBV7-9,TRBJ2-7,CASRGDNYEQYF,TGTGCCAGCAGGGGGGACAACTACGAGCAGTACTTC
.,.,TRBV30,TRBJ2-2,CATGGGVNTGELFF,TGTGCCACAGGAGGAGGGGTGAACACCGGGGAGCTGTTTTTT
.,TRBD1,TRBV4-1,TRBJ1-4,CASSQTEPGQGGEKLFF,TGCGCCAGCAGCCAGACCGAGCCGGGACAGGGTGGCGAAAAACTGTTTTTT
.,.,TRBV6-1,TRBJ1-1,CASQDRMNTEAFF,TGTGCCAGCCAAGACAGGATGAACACTGAAGCTTTCTTT
.,.,TRBV4-2,TRBJ1-2,CASSQDLWQGGYTF,TGTGCCAGCAGCCAAGATCTTTGGCAGGGTGGCTACACCTTC
once,.,TRBV4-2,TRBJ2-1,CASSQAISGHVEKNEQFF,TGTGCCAGCAGCCAGGCTATTAGCGGCCACGTCGAAAAGAATGAGCAGTTCTTC
once,.,TRBV18,TRBJ1-4,CASSRGVRSTNEKLFF,TGTGCCAGCTCACGAGGAGTACGGTCAACTAATGAAAAACTGTTTTTT
.,TRBD2,TRBV11-3,TRBJ2-1,CASSLDPSSGNEQFF,TGTGCCAGCAGCTTAGATCCCTCTAGCGGGAATGAGCAGTTCTTC
.,.,TRBV7-8,TRBJ2-7,CASSLDGEVGYEQYF,TGTGCCAGCAGCTTAGATGGGGAGGTCGGGTACGAGCAGTACTTC
few,TRBD2,TRBV4-2,TRBJ2-3,CASSPGTSGMFRTDTQYF,TGTGCCAGCAGCCCCGGGACTAGCGGGATGTTTAGGACAGATACGCAGTATTTT
.,.,TRBV7-2,TRBJ1-2,CASSPGVVYGYTF,TGTGCCAGCAGCCCCGGGGTGGTCTATGGCTACACCTTC
.,TRBD2,TRBV30,TRBJ2-7,CAWTPGGDEQYF,TGTGCCTGGACACCCGGGGGGGACGAGCAGTACTTC
.,.,TRBV28,TRBJ1-4,CASSFETPSGEKLFF,TGTGCCAGCAGTTTTGAGACCCCCAGCGGAGAAAAACTGTTTTTT
.,.,TRBV4-3,TRBJ2-5,CASSPRVQTNQETQYF,TGCGCCAGCAGCCCCCGAGTACAGACGAACCAAGAGACCCAGTACTTC
.,.,TRBV4-1,TRBJ2-1,CASSQDPRGQSTLNEQFF,TGCGCCAGCAGCCAAGATCCCCGGGGTCAATCCACCCTCAATGAGCAGTTCTTC
.,.,TRBV7-7,TRBJ2-4,CASSSGPGDIQYF,TGTGCTAGCAGCTCCGGCCCAGGGGACATTCAGTACTTC
.,.,TRBV9,TRBJ2-5,CASSVAVWSQETQYF,TGTGCCAGCAGCGTAGCGGTGTGGAGTCAAGAGACCCAGTACTTC
few,TRBD2,TRBV6-5,TRBJ2-1,CASSPWTSGIGEQFF,TGTGCCAGCAGTCCTTGGACTAGCGGGATAGGTGAGCAGTTCTTC
.,.,TRBV18,TRBJ2-2,CASSPDSRGTGELFF,TGTGCCAGCTCACCAGACAGCAGGGGAACCGGGGAGCTGTTTTTT
.,TRBD1,TRBV5-1,TRBJ2-7,CASSDRTGGYEQYF,TGCGCCAGCAGCGATCGGACAGGGGGCTACGAGCAGTACTTC
once,TRBD1,TRBV5-4,TRBJ2-4,CASSQRDREKDIQYF,TGTGCCAGCAGCCAACGGGACAGGGAGAAAGACATTCAGTACTTC
once,.,TRBV18,TRBJ2-5,CASSRGVQETQYF,TGTGCCAGCTCACGGGGGGTACAAGAGACCCAGTACTTC
.,TRBD2,TRBV7-6,TRBJ2-1,CASSRPGLVTYNEQFF,TGTGCCAGCAGCCGCCCGGGACTAGTGACCTACAATGAGCAGTTCTTC